Listed below are T cell receptor beta chains from one sample, sequenced in a study of glioma-infiltrating T cells. TCRdb re-analysed the multiplex PCR reads in MiXCR, keeping a single row per CDR3 protein. The sample holds fewer than 250,000 distinct CDR3 sequences, more than 25% seen once. Sequenced material: glioma tissue, nonneoplastic brain tissue, or PBMCs (not recorded which). The receptors were sampled from a human donor with low-grade glioma or glioblastoma, undergoing nonglioma brain surgery, or in good health (not recorded which). Both conserved end residues are part of each CDR3. Each record gives: clone size, D gene, J gene, V gene, CDR3 DNA, CDR3 protein. A D gene is named only where the DNA matches it firmly. Expanded clones are given a class, and other clones once, few, many or no size at all.

>many|TRBD1|TRBJ2-7|TRBV4-3
TGCGCCAGCAGCCGGAGCTACAGGGGAATGAACAACGAGCAGTACTTC
CASSRSYRGMNNEQYF
>NA|NA|TRBJ2-7|TRBV15
TGTGCCACCAGCAGAGAGAGGACGTTGGACGAGCAGTACTTC
CATSRERTLDEQYF
>many|TRBD2|TRBJ2-1|TRBV4-3
TGCGCCAGCAGCCCTCTAGCGGGACACAATGAGCAGTTCTTC
CASSPLAGHNEQFF
>NA|NA|TRBJ1-1|TRBV20-1
TGCAGTGCTAGAATACAGGGTCCCACTGAAGCTTTCTTT
CSARIQGPTEAFF
>many|NA|TRBJ1-2|TRBV9
TGTGCCAGCAGCGCCCAAGGAACAACAGCTAACTATGGCTACACCTTC
CASSAQGTTANYGYTF
>many|TRBD1|TRBJ1-5|TRBV4-1
TGCGCCAGCAGCCAAGTTCCAGACAGGGGTAGTCAGCCCCAGCATTTT
CASSQVPDRGSQPQHF
>many|NA|TRBJ2-7|TRBV20-1
TGCAGTGCTACACCGGGGGCCGCGGGATACGAGCAGTACTTC
CSATPGAAGYEQYF
>NA|TRBD2|TRBJ2-1|TRBV20-1
TGCAGTTGGGGCCTAGCGGGAGGGATTGAGCAGTTCTTC
CSWGLAGGIEQFF
>NA|NA|TRBJ2-7|TRBV12-3/TRBV12-4
TGTGCCAGCAGAGACAGCGCCGGGGACTCCTACGAGCAGTACTTC
CASRDSAGDSYEQYF
>NA|NA|TRBJ1-2|TRBV2
TGTGCCAACAGTTCTGGTACAATGTATTATGGCTACACCTTC
CANSSGTMYYGYTF
>NA|TRBD2|TRBJ2-1|TRBV20-1
TGCAGTGCTGTACTAGCGGAGTACAATGAGCAGTTCTTC
CSAVLAEYNEQFF
>many|TRBD2|TRBJ2-7|TRBV20-1
TGCAGTGCTAGAGATTTACTAGCGGGAAATGGAAGGCCTTACGAGCAGTACTTC
CSARDLLAGNGRPYEQYF
>NA|TRBD2|TRBJ2-1|TRBV18
TGTGCCAGCCCACTTTCTAGCGGGAGGAGCTCCTACAATGAGCAGTTCTTC
CASPLSSGRSSYNEQFF
>many|TRBD2|TRBJ2-7|TRBV27
TGTGCCAGCAGTCCCGTCCGGGAGGGATCCTACGAGCAGTACTTC
CASSPVREGSYEQYF
>many|NA|TRBJ2-3|TRBV28
TGTGCCAGCAGTCGAGACCTAGATTCTTATGGGACAGATACGCAGTATTTT
CASSRDLDSYGTDTQYF
>NA|TRBD1|TRBJ2-5|TRBV5-8
TGTGACAGCAGCCCTGGGACAGCCGAAGGGACCCAGTACTTC
CDSSPGTAEGTQYF
>few|TRBD1|TRBJ2-7|TRBV19
TGTGCCAGTAGTACCAGACAGGGAATAGGCTACGAGCAGTACTTC
CASSTRQGIGYEQYF
>few|NA|TRBJ1-1|TRBV12-3/TRBV12-4
TGTGCCAGCAGTTTAGGGCAGGAGGACACTGAAGCTTTCTTT
CASSLGQEDTEAFF
>NA|TRBD1|TRBJ2-3|TRBV18
TGTGCCAGCTCACCGGGACAGGGAGGAGGTGGCACAGATACGCAGTATTTT
CASSPGQGGGGTDTQYF
>NA|TRBD1|TRBJ2-7|TRBV19
TGTGCCAGTAGTCCCCGGGACAGGGCCCACGAGCAGTACTTC
CASSPRDRAHEQYF
>NA|NA|TRBJ2-5|TRBV27
TGTGCCAGCCGTTCCAGGGTACGCCAAGAGCCCCAGTCCTTC
CASRSRVRQEPQSF
>many|NA|TRBJ2-7|TRBV7-9
TGTGCCAGCAGCTTTTCCGGGGCCTACGAGCAGTACTTC
CASSFSGAYEQYF
>many|NA|TRBJ1-1|TRBV15
TGTGCCACCAGCAGAGCCGGGGGTACTGAAGCTTTCTTT
CATSRAGGTEAFF
>many|NA|TRBJ2-1|TRBV7-9
TGTGCCAGCAGCCCCCTAGGAGATGAGCAGTTCTTC
CASSPLGDEQFF
>few|NA|TRBJ2-3|TRBV9
TGTGCCAGCAGCTATTACGGAGGTGACACAGATACGCAGTATTTT
CASSYYGGDTDTQYF
>many|NA|TRBJ2-5|TRBV6-2/TRBV6-3
TGTGCCAGCATGCTCTCCCAAGAGACCCAGTACTTC
CASMLSQETQYF
>many|NA|TRBJ2-1|TRBV18
TGTGCCAGCTCACCCGAATCCAGGTCCTACAATGAGCAGTTCTTC
CASSPESRSYNEQFF
>many|TRBD2|TRBJ2-7|TRBV20-1
TGCAGTGCTAGCGGTAGCGGGGGCTACGAGCAGTACTTC
CSASGSGGYEQYF
>once|TRBD1|TRBJ1-5|TRBV27
TGTGCCAGCAGTACAGCGGACAGGGGGAATCAGCCCCAGCATTTT
CASSTADRGNQPQHF
>many|NA|TRBJ2-5|TRBV12-3/TRBV12-4
TGTGCCAGCAGGCGTGAAGAGACCCAGTACTTC
CASRREETQYF
>NA|TRBD1|TRBJ2-5|TRBV20-1
TGCAGTGCTGATCCGGGACAGGGATTGGAGACCCAGTACTTC
CSADPGQGLETQYF
>NA|NA|TRBJ1-6|TRBV6-1
TGTGCCAGACAAGGGGGTTCTTCACCCCTCCACTTT
CARQGGSSPLHF
>many|TRBD2|TRBJ2-5|TRBV20-1
TGCAGTGCTAGAAGGCTAGCGGGGAGCCAAGAGACCCAGTACTTC
CSARRLAGSQETQYF
>many|TRBD2|TRBJ2-3|TRBV12-3/TRBV12-4
TGTGCCAGCACCCGTGGACTAGCGGGAACAGATACGCAGTATTTT
CASTRGLAGTDTQYF
>NA|NA|TRBJ2-7|TRBV20-1
TGCAGTGCTGGAGATTCCCTCAGGGGCAAGACAGGACGATCCTACGAGCAGTACTTC
CSAGDSLRGKTGRSYEQYF
>NA|NA|TRBJ2-2|TRBV5-1
TGCGCCAGCAGCTTGGTGACTGGGGGAGCCGGGGAGCTGTTTTTT
CASSLVTGGAGELFF